This TCR beta chain was obtained from a study of cytomegalovirus exposure and HLA in healthy donors. Vbeta (60) and Jbeta (13) primers were used in the PCR. The method was immunoSEQ multiplex PCR; TCRdb's version includes in-frame clones alone and lacks a portion of them. The sample yields 100,000 to 150,000 clones, 75% to 85% seen once. CDR1 is SGHVS, CDR2 FQNEAQ, per germline. The CDR3 covers 16 residues. The V end was cut by 4 bases, the J end by 2 bases, with 14 bases between. With regard to this clone: The antigen is undetermined.

At the time of sampling, donors were nominally healthy, though unrecorded immune exposures were likely. General study points: Later analysis identified about 17,000 TCR beta sequences associated with HLA alleles, using a false discovery rate threshold of 0.05. Productive status was seen about 87% or about 30% of the time for most TCR beta V segments in an earlier analysis. Later analysis reportedly placed an Asian-associated ancestry cluster below the roughly 600-donor mean in N-insertions.

This rearrangement joins TRBV7-8 to TRBJ2-2; D gene unclear. The receptor's source is a middle-aged woman in good health and CMV-seronegative. The sample consisted of PBMCs. Here the CDR3 reads CASSSVTGSNTGELFF. CDR3 DNA: TGTGCCAGCAGCTCGGTGACTGGATCTAACACCGGGGAGCTGTTTTTT.